A selection of T cell receptor beta chains follows, all from one sample in a study of shared clonotypes between healthy human individuals. Libraries were prepared by immunoSEQ multiplex PCR; TCRdb keeps only in-frame clonotypes and omits some of them. The sample lists 1.6 million or so clones; 97% to 99% were seen once. The sequenced material came from naive CD4+ T cells sorted from blood. The source is a man aged 30 to 45 in good health. Each CDR3 is given with its conserved first and last residue. Fields, in order: J gene, V gene, D gene, clone size, CDR3 DNA, CDR3 protein. D genes are given only for firm matches. The size field is filled for only some rows; it gives once, few, many or a size class.

j_call: TRBJ2-2; v_call: TRBV5-1; d_call: NA; clone_size: NA; cdr3_nt: TGCGCCAGCAGCTTTCGGCAGAACACCGGGGAGCTGTTTTTT; cdr3_aa: CASSFRQNTGELFF
j_call: TRBJ1-1; v_call: TRBV12-5; d_call: TRBD1; clone_size: NA; cdr3_nt: TGTGCTAGTGGTTGGACAGGGAACACTGAAGCTTTCTTT; cdr3_aa: CASGWTGNTEAFF
j_call: TRBJ1-2; v_call: TRBV6-5; d_call: NA; clone_size: NA; cdr3_nt: TGTGCCAGCAGTTATGGGTCAGGCAGGCTAAACTATGGCTACACCTTC; cdr3_aa: CASSYGSGRLNYGYTF
j_call: TRBJ2-7; v_call: TRBV6-5; d_call: TRBD2; clone_size: once; cdr3_nt: TGTGCCAGCAGTTACTCAAGCGGGAGCCCCTACGAGCAGTACTTC; cdr3_aa: CASSYSSGSPYEQYF
j_call: TRBJ1-2; v_call: TRBV18; d_call: NA; clone_size: NA; cdr3_nt: TGTGCCAGCTCACCACTGAAACAGACTAACTATGGCTACACCTTC; cdr3_aa: CASSPLKQTNYGYTF
j_call: TRBJ2-7; v_call: TRBV11-2; d_call: TRBD2; clone_size: NA; cdr3_nt: TGTGCCAGCAGCCCCGTAGGTCGGGAGGGTAACGAGCAGTACTTC; cdr3_aa: CASSPVGREGNEQYF
j_call: TRBJ2-1; v_call: TRBV2; d_call: TRBD1; clone_size: NA; cdr3_nt: TGTGCCAGCTGGACAGGGGCTTACGTGAATGAGCAGTTCTTC; cdr3_aa: CASWTGAYVNEQFF
j_call: TRBJ2-3; v_call: TRBV2; d_call: TRBD2; clone_size: NA; cdr3_nt: TGTGCCAGCAGCTCCACTAGCGGGAGCACAGATACGCAGTATTTT; cdr3_aa: CASSSTSGSTDTQYF
j_call: TRBJ2-6; v_call: TRBV6-1; d_call: NA; clone_size: NA; cdr3_nt: TGTGCCAGCAGTGAATTTTTTGGAAGGATATCTGGGGCCAACGTCCTGACTTTC; cdr3_aa: CASSEFFGRISGANVLTF
j_call: TRBJ2-4; v_call: TRBV21-1; d_call: NA; clone_size: NA; cdr3_nt: TGTGCCAGCAGCAAAGGCGAGTGCCGAGCCAAAAACATTCAGTACTTC; cdr3_aa: CASSKGECRAKNIQYF
j_call: TRBJ2-5; v_call: TRBV18; d_call: NA; clone_size: NA; cdr3_nt: TGTGCCAGCTCACCCAACGAGTGGGAGACCCAGTACTTC; cdr3_aa: CASSPNEWETQYF
j_call: TRBJ1-4; v_call: TRBV28; d_call: NA; clone_size: NA; cdr3_nt: TGTGCCAGCTATACCTGGACGGCGGGAATGGCTACTATTCGTGAAAAACTGTTTTTT; cdr3_aa: CASYTWTAGMATIREKLFF
j_call: TRBJ2-7; v_call: TRBV27; d_call: NA; clone_size: NA; cdr3_nt: TGTGCCAGCAGTTTACTAAGCTCCTACGAGCAGTACTTC; cdr3_aa: CASSLLSSYEQYF
j_call: TRBJ2-7; v_call: TRBV27; d_call: NA; clone_size: NA; cdr3_nt: TGTGCCAGCAGTTCCCCTCGGAACTACGAGCAGTACTTC; cdr3_aa: CASSSPRNYEQYF
j_call: TRBJ2-1; v_call: TRBV27; d_call: NA; clone_size: once; cdr3_nt: TGTGCCAGCAGTTTATTACCTGGGGGCAGAGATGAGCAGTTCTTC; cdr3_aa: CASSLLPGGRDEQFF
j_call: TRBJ1-1; v_call: TRBV7-9; d_call: NA; clone_size: NA; cdr3_nt: TGTGCCAGCAGCTTAGGGGGCCTGTCAATGGGCACTGAAGCTTTCTTT; cdr3_aa: CASSLGGLSMGTEAFF
j_call: TRBJ2-1; v_call: TRBV4-3; d_call: TRBD2; clone_size: NA; cdr3_nt: TGCGCCAGCAGCCAACGAACTAGCGGCTACAATGAGCAGTTCTTC; cdr3_aa: CASSQRTSGYNEQFF
j_call: TRBJ2-1; v_call: TRBV15; d_call: TRBD2; clone_size: NA; cdr3_nt: TGTGCCACCAGCTCTGAACGGGACTACCTCTACAATGAGCAGTTCTTC; cdr3_aa: CATSSERDYLYNEQFF
j_call: TRBJ1-3; v_call: TRBV28; d_call: NA; clone_size: NA; cdr3_nt: TGTGCCAGCAGTTCACATATCGGAAACACCATATATTTT; cdr3_aa: CASSSHIGNTIYF
j_call: TRBJ2-5; v_call: TRBV7-9; d_call: NA; clone_size: once; cdr3_nt: TGTGCCAGCAGCTTAGTCGGCAGGGGACAAGAGACCCAGTACTTC; cdr3_aa: CASSLVGRGQETQYF
j_call: TRBJ2-7; v_call: TRBV7-2; d_call: TRBD2; clone_size: NA; cdr3_nt: TGTGCCAGCAGCAGCGCTGGACTAGCGGCTCTTAGCTCCTACGAGCAGTACTTC; cdr3_aa: CASSSAGLAALSSYEQYF
j_call: TRBJ1-5; v_call: TRBV6-5; d_call: NA; clone_size: NA; cdr3_nt: TGTGCCAGCAGCCTCAGGGGAGAGCAGCCCCAGCATTTT; cdr3_aa: CASSLRGEQPQHF
j_call: TRBJ1-4; v_call: TRBV14; d_call: NA; clone_size: NA; cdr3_nt: TGTGCCAGCAGCCACGGGGAGAGGGGAGGTGAAAAACTGTTTTTT; cdr3_aa: CASSHGERGGEKLFF
j_call: TRBJ2-3; v_call: TRBV5-1; d_call: NA; clone_size: NA; cdr3_nt: TGCGCCAGCAGCTTGGTCGGCAGCACAGATACGCAGTATTTT; cdr3_aa: CASSLVGSTDTQYF
j_call: TRBJ2-2; v_call: TRBV30; d_call: NA; clone_size: NA; cdr3_nt: TGTGCCTGGAGTATTAGACAGCCTGCGAACACCGGGGAGCTGTTTTTT; cdr3_aa: CAWSIRQPANTGELFF
j_call: TRBJ1-1; v_call: TRBV6-5; d_call: NA; clone_size: NA; cdr3_nt: TGTGCCAGCAGTTACTGGACAGATAACACTGAAGCTTTCTTT; cdr3_aa: CASSYWTDNTEAFF
j_call: TRBJ2-1; v_call: TRBV12-2; d_call: NA; clone_size: NA; cdr3_nt: TGTGCAAGTCGCTTAAGGCTCGGCGGGAGTCACGCTCAAGAGCAGTTCTTC; cdr3_aa: CASRLRLGGSHAQEQFF
j_call: TRBJ2-3; v_call: TRBV14; d_call: NA; clone_size: NA; cdr3_nt: TGTGCCAGCAGCCAAGATTATGGAGTTCTGGATACGCAGTATTTT; cdr3_aa: CASSQDYGVLDTQYF
j_call: TRBJ2-2; v_call: TRBV5-1; d_call: TRBD1; clone_size: NA; cdr3_nt: TGCGCCAGCAGCCCCGACAGGGGAACCGGGGAGCTGTTTTTT; cdr3_aa: CASSPDRGTGELFF
j_call: TRBJ1-1; v_call: TRBV5-4; d_call: TRBD1; clone_size: NA; cdr3_nt: TGTGCCAGCACCCCGGGACAGGGGAACACTGAAGCTTTCTTT; cdr3_aa: CASTPGQGNTEAFF
j_call: TRBJ2-3; v_call: TRBV28; d_call: TRBD1; clone_size: once; cdr3_nt: TGTGCCAGCCTCGACAGGGGCCCAGATACGCAGTATTTT; cdr3_aa: CASLDRGPDTQYF
j_call: TRBJ1-3; v_call: TRBV7-9; d_call: TRBD1; clone_size: NA; cdr3_nt: TGTGCCAGCAGCTTAGGAGACAGGGATGGAAACACCATATATTTT; cdr3_aa: CASSLGDRDGNTIYF
j_call: TRBJ2-1; v_call: TRBV20-1; d_call: NA; clone_size: NA; cdr3_nt: TGCAGAGCCGGGACGAGTGATGAGCAGTTCTTC; cdr3_aa: CRAGTSDEQFF
j_call: TRBJ2-5; v_call: TRBV7-7; d_call: NA; clone_size: NA; cdr3_nt: TGTGCCAGCAGCTTAACGGGGTTAGGGGAAGAGACCCAGTACTTC; cdr3_aa: CASSLTGLGEETQYF
j_call: TRBJ2-2; v_call: TRBV7-2; d_call: TRBD1; clone_size: NA; cdr3_nt: TGTGCCAGCAGCCCCGGACAGGGTTTCAGCGGGGAGCTGTTTTTT; cdr3_aa: CASSPGQGFSGELFF
j_call: TRBJ2-3; v_call: TRBV5-4; d_call: TRBD1; clone_size: NA; cdr3_nt: TGTGCCAGCAGCAAAGACAGGGGGCTAAACACAGATACGCAGTATTTT; cdr3_aa: CASSKDRGLNTDTQYF
j_call: TRBJ2-7; v_call: TRBV9; d_call: NA; clone_size: NA; cdr3_nt: TGTGCCAGCAGCGTAGCGGGAGCCTACGAGCAGTACTTC; cdr3_aa: CASSVAGAYEQYF
j_call: TRBJ2-3; v_call: TRBV5-1; d_call: NA; clone_size: once; cdr3_nt: TGCGCCAGCAGCCCGCGGGCTAGCCCTGATCTTCATTTT; cdr3_aa: CASSPRASPDLHF
j_call: TRBJ2-2; v_call: TRBV9; d_call: NA; clone_size: NA; cdr3_nt: TGTGCCAGCAGCGTAGGGGGGCGAACCGGGGAGCTGTTTTTT; cdr3_aa: CASSVGGRTGELFF
j_call: TRBJ2-3; v_call: TRBV2; d_call: TRBD2; clone_size: NA; cdr3_nt: TGTGCCAGCAGTGAACCGGGACTAGCGGGAGGGCGAGGGGGCACAGATACGCAGTATTTT; cdr3_aa: CASSEPGLAGGRGGTDTQYF
j_call: TRBJ2-1; v_call: TRBV12-5; d_call: TRBD2; clone_size: once; cdr3_nt: TGTGCTAGTGGTTTGGCCGCTAGCGGGATAATCTACAATGAGCAGTTCTTC; cdr3_aa: CASGLAASGIIYNEQFF
j_call: TRBJ2-3; v_call: TRBV2; d_call: TRBD2; clone_size: NA; cdr3_nt: TGTGCCAGCAGTGAAGCAATAGCGGGAGCGGATTTT; cdr3_aa: CASSEAIAGADF
j_call: TRBJ2-1; v_call: TRBV7-2; d_call: TRBD2; clone_size: NA; cdr3_nt: TGTGCCAGCAGCATCCGGGGGCTAGCGGGTTACAATGAGCAGTTCTTC; cdr3_aa: CASSIRGLAGYNEQFF
j_call: TRBJ2-2; v_call: TRBV18; d_call: NA; clone_size: NA; cdr3_nt: TGTGCCAGCTCACCCGTGCCGGGAGCCGGGGAGCTGTTTTTT; cdr3_aa: CASSPVPGAGELFF
j_call: TRBJ2-7; v_call: TRBV28; d_call: NA; clone_size: NA; cdr3_nt: TGTGCCAGCAGTTTAGAGGGAAGGGGGTACTTC; cdr3_aa: CASSLEGRGYF
j_call: TRBJ2-7; v_call: TRBV4-1; d_call: TRBD1; clone_size: NA; cdr3_nt: TGCGCCAGCAGCCAAGGAGACAGGGCTTCCTACGAGCAGTACTTC; cdr3_aa: CASSQGDRASYEQYF
j_call: TRBJ2-5; v_call: TRBV5-6; d_call: NA; clone_size: NA; cdr3_nt: TGTGCCAGCAGCTTGACGGAAAACCCGTGGGAGACCCAGTACTTC; cdr3_aa: CASSLTENPWETQYF
j_call: TRBJ2-1; v_call: TRBV5-1; d_call: TRBD1; clone_size: NA; cdr3_nt: TGCGCCAGCAGCAATCATGGTTGGGACAGTACCTACAATGAGCAGTTCTTC; cdr3_aa: CASSNHGWDSTYNEQFF
j_call: TRBJ2-7; v_call: TRBV19; d_call: NA; clone_size: once; cdr3_nt: TGTGCCAGTAGTACCCCCCAGGGTGTTTCCTACGAGCAGTACTTC; cdr3_aa: CASSTPQGVSYEQYF
j_call: TRBJ2-2; v_call: TRBV7-2; d_call: NA; clone_size: NA; cdr3_nt: TGTGCCAGCAGCATCACAGGCTGGGCCGGGGAGCTGTTTTTT; cdr3_aa: CASSITGWAGELFF
j_call: TRBJ1-5; v_call: TRBV19; d_call: TRBD1; clone_size: NA; cdr3_nt: TGTGCCAGTACTAGGACAGGGGATTATAGCAATCAGCCCCAGCATTTT; cdr3_aa: CASTRTGDYSNQPQHF
j_call: TRBJ2-7; v_call: TRBV11-2; d_call: NA; clone_size: NA; cdr3_nt: TGTGCCAGCAGCTTAGCCAGGGTTTCCTACGAGCAGTACTTC; cdr3_aa: CASSLARVSYEQYF
j_call: TRBJ2-1; v_call: TRBV10-3; d_call: NA; clone_size: NA; cdr3_nt: TGTGCCATCAGTGAGTCGATTGGCGGGGACTCCTACAATGAGCAGTTCTTC; cdr3_aa: CAISESIGGDSYNEQFF
j_call: TRBJ2-2; v_call: TRBV7-6; d_call: TRBD2; clone_size: NA; cdr3_nt: TGTGCCAGCAGCGGGAGGGTACTAGCGGTAGACACCGGGGAGCTGTTTTTT; cdr3_aa: CASSGRVLAVDTGELFF
j_call: TRBJ2-5; v_call: TRBV19; d_call: NA; clone_size: NA; cdr3_nt: TGTGCCAGTAGTGGAGGGTTGGTGGGCAAAGAGACCCAGTACTTC; cdr3_aa: CASSGGLVGKETQYF
j_call: TRBJ2-3; v_call: TRBV10-1; d_call: TRBD2; clone_size: NA; cdr3_nt: TGCGCCAGCTCGGGACTAGCGAAAGGTAGAGGCACAGATACGCAGTATTTT; cdr3_aa: CASSGLAKGRGTDTQYF
j_call: TRBJ2-3; v_call: TRBV2; d_call: TRBD2; clone_size: NA; cdr3_nt: TGTGCCAGCAGGGAGGGGACTACAACAGATACGCAGTATTTT; cdr3_aa: CASREGTTTDTQYF